These T cell receptor beta chains were read from a single sample in a study of spatial heterogeneity in lung cancer. Using its own MiXCR run on the 5' RACE reads, TCRdb lists one record per CDR3 protein. The sample has 50,000 to 60,000 distinct CDR3 sequences, roughly 7.4% seen once. The sequenced sample was PBMCs, obtained at follow-up. The receptor source for this set is a female donor with early-stage non-small cell lung cancer. Each CDR3 is given with its conserved first and last residue. The order of the fields is CDR3 protein, CDR3 DNA, D gene, V gene, clone size, J gene. D genes are given only for firm matches. Rows may omit the clone size; those that give it use once, few, many or a size class.

CASKRREWTDTQYF | TGTGCCAGTAAGAGGAGAGAGTGGACAGATACGCAGTATTTT | - | TRBV19 | many | TRBJ2-3
CASSFMTGGTDTQYF | TGCGCCAGCAGCTTTATGACAGGAGGGACAGATACGCAGTATTTT | - | TRBV5-1 | few | TRBJ2-3
CASSQLGQGGSGYTF | TGCGCCAGCAGCCAACTCGGACAGGGTGGTTCTGGCTACACCTTC | TRBD1 | TRBV4-3 | many | TRBJ1-2
CASSLALQGSTELFF | TGTGCCAGCAGCTTAGCGCTACAGGGCTCTACGGAGCTGTTTTTT | - | TRBV7-2 | many | TRBJ2-2
CASSYRDRGGYTF | TGTGCCAGCAGTTACCGGGACAGGGGCGGCTACACCTTC | TRBD1 | TRBV6-2/TRBV6-3 | few | TRBJ1-2
CASSLAGAAYNEQFF | TGTGCCAGCAGCTTAGCGGGGGCGGCGTACAATGAGCAGTTCTTC | - | TRBV7-2 | - | TRBJ2-1
CSVARGGETQYF | TGCAGCGTTGCTAGGGGAGGAGAGACCCAGTACTTC | - | TRBV29-1 | many | TRBJ2-5
CASSFDRFYGYTF | TGTGCCAGCAGTTTTGACCGTTTCTATGGCTACACCTTC | - | TRBV2 | - | TRBJ1-2
CASTGLAGGSYEQYF | TGTGCCAGCACGGGACTAGCGGGGGGGTCCTACGAGCAGTACTTC | TRBD2 | TRBV6-5 | few | TRBJ2-7
CASSLALASAYTQYF | TGCGCCAGCAGCTTGGCCCTGGCTAGCGCTTATACGCAGTATTTT | - | TRBV5-1 | many | TRBJ2-3
CSARDREHPGELFF | TGCAGTGCTAGAGACCGTGAGCATCCCGGGGAGCTGTTTTTT | - | TRBV20-1 | many | TRBJ2-2
CASSLRALPNTGELFF | TGCGCCAGCAGCTTGCGCGCTCTTCCGAACACCGGGGAGCTGTTTTTT | - | TRBV5-1 | few | TRBJ2-2
CSAQSGDYGYTF | TGCAGTGCTCAGAGCGGGGACTATGGCTACACCTTC | - | TRBV20-1 | - | TRBJ1-2
CASSGTSGGAAGAGELFF | TGTGCCAGCAGCGGGACTAGCGGGGGGGCCGCCGGCGCCGGGGAGCTGTTTTTT | TRBD2 | TRBV5-4 | many | TRBJ2-2
CASSTGHLQQYF | TGTGCCAGCTCGACGGGACACTTGCAGCAGTACTTC | - | TRBV18 | few | TRBJ2-7
CATSKGGEFF | TGTGCCACCAGCAAGGGGGGGGAGTTCTTC | - | TRBV15 | many | TRBJ2-1
CSATLAGLNIQYF | TGCAGTGCCACCCTAGCGGGTTTGAACATTCAGTACTTC | TRBD2 | TRBV20-1 | many | TRBJ2-4
CASSQDDGRLFF | TGCGCCAGCAGCCAAGACGATGGCCGACTGTTTTTT | - | TRBV4-3 | - | TRBJ1-4
CSEWDSNYGYTF | TGCAGCGAGTGGGACAGCAACTATGGCTACACCTTC | TRBD1 | TRBV29-1 | few | TRBJ1-2
CASSGRVSNYEQYF | TGCGCCAGCAGCGGCAGGGTTTCCAACTACGAGCAGTACTTC | - | TRBV4-1 | few | TRBJ2-7
CSARLAGGKETQYF | TGCAGTGCTAGACTAGCGGGGGGCAAAGAGACCCAGTACTTC | TRBD2 | TRBV20-1 | many | TRBJ2-5
CASSDGTGYRQPQHF | TGTGCCAGCAGTGATGGGACAGGGTATAGACAGCCCCAGCATTTT | TRBD1 | TRBV6-1 | - | TRBJ1-5
CASSVYGTEAFF | TGTGCCAGCAGCGTCTATGGGACTGAAGCTTTCTTT | - | TRBV11-2 | many | TRBJ1-1
CASSLEGTDFVEEQYF | TGTGCCAGCAGTTTAGAGGGGACAGATTTCGTGGAAGAGCAGTACTTC | TRBD1 | TRBV27 | - | TRBJ2-7